This entry features one T cell receptor (beta chain) sequence. Its antigen remains unidentified. This record comes from a study of OX40 agonist ivuxolimab in advanced cancers. Study-level information: Ivuxolimab, an antibody acting as an agonist of OX40 (CD134), was used to treat patients. Of the participants, approximately 40% had some prior anti-PD-1, anti-PD-L1 or anti-CTLA-4 therapy, which was allowed.

Points from the study as a whole: Averaging showed that CD8+ T cells had more expanded clones than CD4+ did.

Sequencing was performed with immunoSEQ multiplex PCR; in TCRdb, only in-frame clones are kept and a portion is missing. The repertoire holds approximately 70,000 clones, around 90% seen once, with about 1% in the top ten. V was clipped by 4 bases and J by 5 bases; unmatched bases: 8. Germline V gives CDR1 MNHEY, CDR2 SVGAGI. The CDR3 is made up of 14 amino acids. The chain links TRBV6-5 to TRBJ2-7, with TRBD1 matching 7 bases. The source material was CD4+ or CD8+ T cells sorted from blood, sampled in a trial of the OX40 agonist ivuxolimab. The sequence was obtained from an adult with an advanced solid tumor such as melanoma, head and neck, liver or kidney cancer. The DNA for the CDR3 is TGTGCCAGCAGTTCCAAGGACAGGACAGACGAGCAGTACTTC. It codes for CASSSKDRTDEQYF.